This T cell receptor (beta chain) was recorded in a study of blood T cell repertoires in COVID-19. Overall study: Samples taken during acute and convalescent COVID-19 were collected in the United States, Italy and Spain. From T cells, B-cell-depleted T cells, or PBMCs came the material, which was cDNA or gDNA.

Trimming stripped 7 bases from V and 1 base from J, with 7 bases between. The CDR3 loop spans 12 amino acids. The germline V gene has CDR1 SGHRS and CDR2 YFSETQ. Original methodology: Counts of nucleated cells, estimated from reference gene primer amplification, were obtained. Libraries were prepared by immunoSEQ multiplex PCR; TCRdb keeps only in-frame clonotypes and omits some of them. V, J and clone size derive from that table, while D and trimming were established from the DNA sequence. This sample has approximately 200,000 clones, with around 90% found just once. Sequences were obtained from peripheral blood. The clonotype was recovered from a man aged 18 to 29 with active or convalescent COVID-19. The V call is TRBV5-1, the J call TRBJ2-3; the D is unclear. The CDR3 sequence is CASRTGTDTQYF. The DNA for the CDR3 is TGCGCCAGCCGTACAGGCACAGATACGCAGTATTTT.